This entry lists 12 T cell receptor beta chains sequenced from one sample in a study of shared clonotypes between healthy human individuals. Method: immunoSEQ multiplex PCR; TCRdb's copy keeps in-frame clones and lacks some. The profile shows fewer than 650,000 clones, around 77% of them singletons. The sequencing input was PBMCs. The receptor source for this set is a woman aged 40 to 55 in good health. Some clones in this sample may be carry-over from other donors' samples.

The chain employs TRBV5-6 and TRBJ1-1; TRBD1 is a possible D gene (6 bases). V was shortened by 3 bases and J by 4 bases, with 13 bases between the two germline ends. The CDR3 is 14 residues long. CDR1 and CDR2 (germline): SGHDT, YYEEEE. The CDR3 reads CASSSQGGATEAFF. The CDR3 DNA reads as TGTGCCAGCAGCTCACAGGGAGGAGCCACTGAAGCTTTCTTT.

This chain uses TRBV28 with TRBJ2-3; either TRBD1 or TRBD2 may fit D (5 bases each). V was cut by 2 bases and J by 3 bases, with 9 bases left in between. The CDR3 contains 14 residues. Germline lookup yields CDR1 MDHEN and CDR2 SYDVKM. CDR3 sequence (DNA): TGTGCCAGCAGTTTAGGATGGGGGACAGATACGCAGTATTTT. Protein: CASSLGWGTDTQYF.

The CDR3 bases are TGCGCCAGCAGCCAAGCGGCTAGCGGGAGGGCAGATACGCAGTATTTT. Encoded protein: CASSQAASGRADTQYF. The chain is built from TRBV4-3 and TRBJ2-3, with 12 bases aligning to TRBD2. This CDR3 is built from 16 residues. Trimming removed 1 base from V and 4 bases from J; junction bases left unmatched: 3. Germline V gene sequence: CDR1 LGHNA, CDR2 YSLEER.

The V and J genes are TRBV7-2 and TRBJ1-3, with D hard to call. Trimming removed 5 bases from V and 2 bases from J, with 13 bases in between. CDR1 is SGHTA and CDR2 is FQGNSA in the germline V gene. This CDR3 contains 15 residues. CDR3 DNA sequence: TGTGCCAGCAGCCCCGACCTCGGGGCTGGAAACACCATATATTTT. Translating gives CASSPDLGAGNTIYF.

This clone was found many times. The rearrangement uses TRBV2 and TRBJ2-7; 9 nucleotides align to TRBD2. There are 14 residues in the CDR3. Germline V gene sequence: CDR1 SNHLY, CDR2 FYNNEI. Losses at the gene ends were 6 bases for V and 3 bases for J; bases not matched to a gene: 6. The CDR3 DNA follows: TGTGCCAGCAGGCCCGGGACTAGCATCTACGAGCAGTACTTC. Its protein is CASRPGTSIYEQYF.

Note on this clone: A read error is the likely source, as a far larger clone sits one nucleotide away. This sequence joins TRBV4-1 and TRBJ1-2; weak D call: TRBD1 (5 bases). CDR3 length: 15 residues. Germline lookup yields CDR1 MGHRA and CDR2 YSYEKL. Trimming left V 4 bases short and J 4 bases short, with 16 bases between. CDR3 amino acids: CASSPSGAESYGYTF. The CDR3 coding sequence is TGCGCCAGCAGCCCATCCGGGGCCGAGTCCTATGGCTACACCTTC.

This chain links TRBV29-1 with TRBJ2-1, with 14 positions matching TRBD2. Germline V gene lookup returns CDR1 SQVTM and CDR2 ANQGSEA. The CDR3 is 17 residues long. Unmatched junction bases numbered 1, after V lost 0 bases and J lost 0 bases. This chain's CDR3 is CSVEDGTSGSSYNEQFF. The CDR3 DNA sequence: TGCAGCGTTGAAGATGGGACTAGCGGGAGCTCCTACAATGAGCAGTTCTTC.

V gene TRBV7-9 combines with J gene TRBJ2-7; TRBD2 is a possible D gene (7 bases). Trimming removed 1 base from V and 4 bases from J, with 14 bases in between. The CDR3 consists of 15 residues. CDR1 and CDR2 from the germline V gene are SEHNR and FQNEAQ (reference sequence). The CDR3 is CASSLVGGGPYEQYF. Here the CDR3 DNA reads TGTGCCAGCAGCTTAGTAGGGGGAGGGCCTTACGAGCAGTACTTC.

The rearrangement joins TRBV14 to TRBJ2-4, with a weak D call TRBD1 (5 bases). V lost 5 bases and J 9 bases, leaving 14 bases between the germline ends. This CDR3 has 13 residues. Germline values: CDR1 SGHDN, CDR2 FVKESK. CDR3 coding DNA: TGTGCCAGCAGCTTCAGGCCAGGGTTCATTCAGTACTTC. It yields the protein CASSFRPGFIQYF. The complete variable domain, with remaining parts taken from reference TRBV14 and TRBJ2-4, reads EAGVTQFPSHSVIEKGQTVTLRCDPISGHDNLYWYRRVMGKEIKFLLHFVKESKQDESGMPNNRFLAERTGGTYSTLKVQPAELEDSGVYFCASSFRPGFIQYFGAGTRLSVL.

The CDR3 DNA is TGCAGCGTTGCTACAGGGGGCTTTTATGAAAAACTGTTTTTT. It codes for CSVATGGFYEKLFF. This chain connects TRBV29-1 to TRBJ1-4; TRBD1 matches at 9 bases. The V gene's germline CDR1 is SQVTM and CDR2 ANQGSEA. This CDR3 has 14 residues. V lost 4 bases to trimming and J lost 6 bases; unmatched junction nucleotides: 6.

V and J are TRBV5-4 and TRBJ2-3; 8 bases match TRBD1. CDR3 length: 15 amino acids. Germline CDR1 and CDR2: SGHNT and YYREEE (reference sequence). J lost 6 bases, V lost 4 bases, and 10 bases had no gene match. CDR3 coding DNA: TGTGCCAGCAGCCTTGGACAGGGACGGGGTGATACGCAGTATTTT. This gives the protein CASSLGQGRGDTQYF.

This chain connects TRBV28 to TRBJ2-7, with unresolved D. The CDR3 runs to 13 residues. Germline V CDR1 and CDR2: MDHEN, SYDVKM. The V and J ends lost 9 bases and 0 bases respectively, with 12 bases between them. The CDR3 sequence is CASSTPSSYEQYF. CDR3 in DNA: TGTGCCAGTTCCACTCCGAGCTCCTACGAGCAGTACTTC.